This T cell receptor beta chain was identified in a study of CD8 T cells in Susac syndrome. V was cut by 3 bases and J by 0 bases, with 9 bases left in between. Germline loops: CDR1 LGHNT, CDR2 FRNRAP. This CDR3 region has 15 residues. This clonotype was seen a handful of times. Reverse transcription used roughly 0.5 to 1 ug RNA and random hexamers. TCRdb reprocessed the immunoSEQ multiplex PCR reads via MiXCR and lists one record per CDR3 protein. The sample shows roughly 150,000 distinct CDR3 sequences, around 93% of them seen only once. Sequencing was performed on CD4+ T cells from PBMCs. This chain links TRBV12-5 with TRBJ1-5, with D possibly being TRBD1 (5 bases). The sequence derives from a human donor in good health. CDR3 region: CASGFGQGSNQPQHF. In nucleotides, the CDR3 is TGTGCTAGTGGTTTCGGGCAGGGTAGCAATCAGCCCCAGCATTTT. The complete variable domain, with remaining parts taken from reference TRBV12-5 and TRBJ1-5, reads DARVTQTPRHKVTEMGQEVTMRCQPILGHNTVFWYRQTMMQGLELLAYFRNRAPLDDSGMPKDRFSAEMPDATLATLKIQPSEPRDSAVYFCASGFGQGSNQPQHFGDGTRLSIL.